A selection of T cell receptor beta chains follows, all from one sample in a study of T cells in Graves' hyperthyroidism and ophthalmopathy. TCRdb used MiXCR to reprocess the multiplex PCR reads, holding one entry per CDR3 protein. The sample has about half a million distinct CDR3 sequences, roughly 21% seen once. Sample: blood. The source of these receptors is a middle-aged man with Graves' ophthalmopathy. Both conserved end residues are part of each CDR3. A D gene is named only where the DNA matches it firmly. Clone size is given for some rows only: seen once, a few or many times, or a class if the clone is expanded.

v_call	d_call	clone_size	j_call	cdr3_nt	cdr3_aa
TRBV12-5	NA	many	TRBJ1-1	TGTGCTAGTGGAACTGTTACTGAAGCTTTCTTT	CASGTVTEAFF
TRBV6-1	TRBD2	few	TRBJ2-3	TGTGCCAGCAGGGGCGGGGGGGCCGGAGATACGCAGTATTTT	CASRGGGAGDTQYF
TRBV10-3	TRBD2	few	TRBJ2-1	TGTGCCATCTCAGGTCGCGGGGGGTTTGAGCAGTTCTTC	CAISGRGGFEQFF
TRBV5-1	TRBD1	NA	TRBJ1-2	TGCGCCAGCAGCTCCGGACAGGGAGTTAGTGGCTATGGCTACACCTTC	CASSSGQGVSGYGYTF
TRBV7-3	NA	few	TRBJ2-2	TGTGCCAGCAGGGCAGGTGGGACCGGGGAGCTGTTTTTT	CASRAGGTGELFF
TRBV7-9	TRBD2	NA	TRBJ2-3	TGTGCCAGCAGCTTAGGTTCGGGACTAGCGGGAGGCGATACGCAGTATTTT	CASSLGSGLAGGDTQYF
TRBV6-1	NA	few	TRBJ1-5	TGTGCCAGCACCCCGCGCAGAGGGCAGAGCAATCAGCCCCAGCATTTT	CASTPRRGQSNQPQHF
TRBV20-1	NA	NA	TRBJ2-2	TGCAGTGCTAGAGATTATGCCAGGGGAGATACCGGGGAGCTGTTTTTT	CSARDYARGDTGELFF
TRBV3-1	TRBD2	many	TRBJ2-7	TGTGCCAGCAGCGCACTAGCGGTAGGTGAGCAGTACTTC	CASSALAVGEQYF
TRBV11-2	NA	NA	TRBJ2-3	TGTGCCAGCCGCAGACAAGCGGATACAGATACGCAGTATTTT	CASRRQADTDTQYF
TRBV18	TRBD1	many	TRBJ1-1	TGTGCCAGCTCACCAGAGACAGGGTTGAACACTGAAGCTTTCTTT	CASSPETGLNTEAFF
TRBV7-2	NA	many	TRBJ2-5	TGTGCCAGCAGCTTAAACCCGGGTGGGGAGACCCAGTACTTC	CASSLNPGGETQYF
TRBV5-1	TRBD1	NA	TRBJ1-2	TGCGCCAGCAGCTTGGAGGGACAGGGACCCCTAAACTATGGCTACACCTTC	CASSLEGQGPLNYGYTF
TRBV12-3/TRBV12-4	TRBD1	NA	TRBJ1-2	TGTGCCAGCAGTTCCTCCAATGACAGGGCCCATGGCTACACCTTC	CASSSSNDRAHGYTF
TRBV20-1	NA	NA	TRBJ2-1	TGCAGTGCTGAGCGCCCCTCCTACAATGAGCAGTTCTTC	CSAERPSYNEQFF
TRBV5-1	NA	NA	TRBJ1-6	TGCGCCAGCAGCTCGGAACTTCCTCATTCACCCCTCCACTTT	CASSSELPHSPLHF
TRBV5-6	NA	NA	TRBJ1-6	TGTGCCAGCAGTCCTCTAGGGACACGGCTCATGACCGGGTCACCCCTCCACTTT	CASSPLGTRLMTGSPLHF
TRBV19	TRBD1	NA	TRBJ2-2	TGTGCCAGTAGTATAAGGGTCGGGACAGGGAAAACGACCGGGGAGCTGTTTTTT	CASSIRVGTGKTTGELFF
TRBV12-3/TRBV12-4	NA	NA	TRBJ2-1	TGTGCCAGCAGGGCATCAATCCCGAACAATGAGCAGTTCTTC	CASRASIPNNEQFF
TRBV2	NA	NA	TRBJ2-7	TGTGCCAACAGTACATACTACGAGCAGTACTTC	CANSTYYEQYF
TRBV11-2	TRBD2	many	TRBJ2-2	TGTGCCAGCACCTTAGCGGGGGTGAACACCGGGGAGCTGTTTTTT	CASTLAGVNTGELFF
TRBV7-9	NA	NA	TRBJ1-1	TGTGCCAGCAGCGACAAAAGCTCTGAAGCTTTCTTT	CASSDKSSEAFF
TRBV9	NA	NA	TRBJ1-1	TGTGCCAGCAGCGTAGGAGGGGGGATGTCTACTACTGAAGCTTTCTTT	CASSVGGGMSTTEAFF
TRBV27	NA	NA	TRBJ2-7	TGTGCCAGCAGGTCTCACGATAGCTCCTACGAGCAGTACTTC	CASRSHDSSYEQYF
TRBV7-9	TRBD1	NA	TRBJ2-1	TGTGCCAGCAGCTTAACGGGACAGCGTCTTGAGCAGTTCTTC	CASSLTGQRLEQFF
TRBV5-5	NA	NA	TRBJ2-5	TGTGCCAGCAGCTTAACAGGCTTGGAAGAGACCCAGTACTTC	CASSLTGLEETQYF
TRBV24-1	NA	NA	TRBJ2-3	TGTGCCACCAGTTACTCGGATACGCAGTATTTT	CATSYSDTQYF
TRBV5-1	TRBD2	NA	TRBJ2-7	TGCGCCAGCAGCGGGAATCCGGGGGGTTCCTACGAGCAGTACTTC	CASSGNPGGSYEQYF
TRBV5-1	TRBD1	NA	TRBJ2-2	TGCGCCAGCAGCTTGGGACAGGGAGCGATTACCGGGGAGCTGTTTTTT	CASSLGQGAITGELFF
TRBV29-1	NA	NA	TRBJ2-1	TGCAGCGTTGATGGGGGGCGGTCCTACAATGAGCAGTTCTTC	CSVDGGRSYNEQFF
TRBV11-2	TRBD1	many	TRBJ2-7	TGTGCCAGCAGCCGGACAGGGGGAAACGAGCAGTACTTC	CASSRTGGNEQYF
TRBV4-2	NA	NA	TRBJ2-2	TGTGCCAGCAGCCAAGATAGGAGGGGGGAGCTGTTTTTT	CASSQDRRGELFF
TRBV5-1	TRBD2	NA	TRBJ2-7	TGCGCCAGCAGCTTAGGGCGGGGGAAGCCTTACGAGCAGTACTTC	CASSLGRGKPYEQYF
TRBV3-1	TRBD2	NA	TRBJ2-2	TGTGCCAGCAGCCTCGGACTAGCGGGAGGTATAGGGGAGCTGTTTTTT	CASSLGLAGGIGELFF
TRBV18	NA	few	TRBJ2-2	TGTGCCAGCTCACCCGCACAGTTACTCCAAAAAAACACCGGGGAGCTGTTTTTT	CASSPAQLLQKNTGELFF
TRBV2	NA	many	TRBJ1-2	TGTGCCAGCAGTGATCGGGGGACCTTCTATGGCTACACCTTC	CASSDRGTFYGYTF
TRBV18	NA	many	TRBJ2-1	TGTGCCAGCTCACCACGGGGGGACAGAAGATACAATGAGCAGTTCTTC	CASSPRGDRRYNEQFF
TRBV28	NA	few	TRBJ1-4	TGTGCCAGCAGTTTAAGTAACGGAAGAAATGAAAAACTGTTTTTT	CASSLSNGRNEKLFF
TRBV15	NA	NA	TRBJ2-1	TGTGCCACCAGCGGGGGAGAGTTATGGTACAATGAGCAGTTCTTC	CATSGGELWYNEQFF
TRBV2	NA	NA	TRBJ1-2	TGTGCCAGCAGCCGATCAGCGGGGGGAGCAGGTGGCTACACCTTC	CASSRSAGGAGGYTF
TRBV4-1	NA	NA	TRBJ1-1	TGCGCCAGCAGCCAGACAAGAAGAGAGCTACAGGTGAACACTGAAGCTTTCTTT	CASSQTRRELQVNTEAFF
TRBV14	NA	many	TRBJ2-5	TGTGCCAGCAGCCCCCCCGGGCGGACGTACCAAGAGACCCAGTACTTC	CASSPPGRTYQETQYF
TRBV15	NA	once	TRBJ1-3	TGTGCCACCAGCAGATCGGGGTCTGGAAACACCATATATTTT	CATSRSGSGNTIYF
TRBV28	TRBD1	NA	TRBJ2-3	TGTGCCAGCACCGACCCGGGACAGGGACACACAGATACGCAGTATTTT	CASTDPGQGHTDTQYF
TRBV29-1	NA	few	TRBJ2-1	TGCAGCGTTTCCCCCTACGGTGAGCAGTTCTTC	CSVSPYGEQFF
TRBV20-1	TRBD2	NA	TRBJ2-2	TGCAGTGCTGCCTCCGGGACTAGCAAGGACGGGGAGCTGTTTTTT	CSAASGTSKDGELFF
TRBV6-5	NA	NA	TRBJ2-7	TGTGCCAGCAGTTACAGGGACCGTTCGGAGCAGTACTTC	CASSYRDRSEQYF
TRBV4-2	NA	NA	TRBJ2-7	TGTGCCAGCAGCCAAGGTATATCTGACCCCTACGAGCAGTACTTC	CASSQGISDPYEQYF
TRBV12-3/TRBV12-4	NA	NA	TRBJ2-1	TGTGCCAGCAGAATTCGGGACAACTTAAACAATGAGCAGTTCTTC	CASRIRDNLNNEQFF
TRBV19	TRBD1	NA	TRBJ2-6	TGTGCCAGTAGTATCCCCTGGACAGGGAAAGGGGCCAACGTCCTGACTTTC	CASSIPWTGKGANVLTF
TRBV7-3	NA	few	TRBJ1-1	TGTGCCAGCAGCCCAACCCTTACACAGCGCTCTGAAGCTTTCTTT	CASSPTLTQRSEAFF
TRBV9	NA	NA	TRBJ1-1	TGTGCCAGCAGCGTAGCCGGGATGGGTGAAGCTTTCTTT	CASSVAGMGEAFF
TRBV20-1	NA	many	TRBJ2-1	TGCAGTGCTAGAGACACGAAGGGTGAGCAGTTCTTC	CSARDTKGEQFF
TRBV2	TRBD2	many	TRBJ2-1	TGTGCCACCCAGGGGGGAACTAGCGGGGGGACCTCCTACAATGAGCAGTTCTTC	CATQGGTSGGTSYNEQFF
TRBV12-3/TRBV12-4	TRBD1	few	TRBJ2-7	TGTGCCAGCAGTTTGATACTGGGACAGGGTCTCTCCTACGAGCAGTACTTC	CASSLILGQGLSYEQYF
TRBV19	TRBD2	NA	TRBJ2-2	TGTGCCAGCATAGCGGGAGCAAACACCGGGGAGCTGTTTTTT	CASIAGANTGELFF
TRBV28	TRBD2	many	TRBJ2-7	TGTGCCAGCACCTCGGGGGAGGGCCTCTACGAGCAGTACTTC	CASTSGEGLYEQYF
TRBV20-1	NA	few	TRBJ1-1	TGCAGTGCTAGGTATTCAGGGCGGGGGACTGAAGCTTTCTTT	CSARYSGRGTEAFF
TRBV5-1	NA	NA	TRBJ2-7	TGCGCCAGCAGCTTGGGTGGAGAAGTCCTCCTCGTAGATTACGAGCAGTACTTC	CASSLGGEVLLVDYEQYF
TRBV4-1	NA	NA	TRBJ1-5	TGCGCCAGCAGCCAAGTTCGAACCGAACGGGGCAATCAGCCCCAGCATTTT	CASSQVRTERGNQPQHF